This T cell receptor (beta chain) was profiled in a study of shared clonotypes between healthy human individuals. The CDR3 is 15 residues long. V was shortened by 3 bases and J by 0 bases, with 9 bases between the two germline ends. Germline values: CDR1 MGHRA, CDR2 YSYEKL. Clones were read by immunoSEQ multiplex PCR, and TCRdb kept only the in-frame ones, dropping some. The table lists 1,500,000 or so clones, approximately 97% of them singletons. A note on this clone: Its antigen is unidentified.

Overall study results and limits: Generally, estimated richness proved larger in naive subsets than it did in memory subsets.

The gene calls are TRBV4-1 and TRBJ1-5, with D possibly TRBD1 on 6 matching bases. Sample: naive CD4+ T cells sorted from blood. Subset here: CD45RA+ positively selected. This receptor was taken from a man aged 30 to 39 in good health. The CDR3 DNA follows: TGCGCCAGCAGCCATTACAGGGATAGCAATCAGCCCCAGCATTTT. It is translated as CASSHYRDSNQPQHF.